This T cell receptor (beta chain) was documented in a study of blood T cell repertoires in COVID-19. Study at large: PBMCs, B-cell-depleted T cells, or T cells provided the cDNA or gDNA that made up the material.

Germline V CDR1 and CDR2: KGHDR, SFDVKD. CDR3 length: 16 residues. The V gene end was trimmed by 4 bases and the J gene end by 3 bases; junction bases not matched to a gene: 9. Allocation to cohorts depended on clinical history reported by the participants. Each recovered donor of Cohort 3 presented with two negative PCRs, clearance, or symptom resolution. In the authors' workflow: Amplified reference gene primers provided the basis for estimating nucleated cell counts. Data came from immunoSEQ multiplex PCR; TCRdb stores just in-frame clones and leaves some out. That table supplies the V and J calls and clone size; D and trimming were determined from the DNA. The repertoire holds roughly 330,000 clones, approximately 89% seen once, with 5% in the top ten.

The chain carries TRBV24-1 and TRBJ2-7, with 9 positions matching TRBD1. The clonotype originates from a man aged 25 to 40 who had recovered from COVID-19. Sequenced: PBMCs or T cells enriched from blood (not recorded which). This chain's CDR3 is CATSDPGQGHHYEQYF. The CDR3, as DNA: TGTGCCACCAGTGACCCGGGACAGGGACATCACTACGAGCAGTACTTC.